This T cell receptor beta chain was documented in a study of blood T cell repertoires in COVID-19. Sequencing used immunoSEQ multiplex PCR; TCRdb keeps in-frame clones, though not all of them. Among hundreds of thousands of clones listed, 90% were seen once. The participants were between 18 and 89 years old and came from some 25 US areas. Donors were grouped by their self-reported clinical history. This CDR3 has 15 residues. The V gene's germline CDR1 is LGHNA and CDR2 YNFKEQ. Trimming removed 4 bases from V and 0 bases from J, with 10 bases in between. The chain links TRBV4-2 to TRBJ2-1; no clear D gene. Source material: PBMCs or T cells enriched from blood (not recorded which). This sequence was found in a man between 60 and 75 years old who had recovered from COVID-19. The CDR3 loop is CASSPLGDSYNEQFF. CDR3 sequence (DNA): TGTGCCAGCAGCCCCCTGGGCGACTCCTACAATGAGCAGTTCTTC.